In its sample, the clone carrying this TCR beta chain was seen once. Clones were read by immunoSEQ multiplex PCR, and TCRdb kept only the in-frame ones, dropping some. The data contain 2 million to 3 million clones, around 94% of them singletons. The data belong to a study of shared clonotypes between healthy human individuals. Into CD45RA+ naive and CD45RA-negative memory subsets, the CD4+ cells were split. Trimming cost V 3 bases and J 2 bases; bases outside gene matches: 6. Per germline, CDR1 SNHLY and CDR2 FYNNEI. The length of the CDR3 is 16 residues. The clonotype originates from a man aged 18 to 30 in good health. Source material: naive CD4+ T cells sorted from blood. The subset here: CD45RA+ positively selected. This chain connects TRBV2 to TRBJ2-5, with 10 bases matching TRBD2. CDR3 sequence reads: CASSDRTSGFQETQYF. CDR3 DNA: TGTGCCAGCAGTGACCGGACTAGCGGTTTTCAAGAGACCCAGTACTTC.